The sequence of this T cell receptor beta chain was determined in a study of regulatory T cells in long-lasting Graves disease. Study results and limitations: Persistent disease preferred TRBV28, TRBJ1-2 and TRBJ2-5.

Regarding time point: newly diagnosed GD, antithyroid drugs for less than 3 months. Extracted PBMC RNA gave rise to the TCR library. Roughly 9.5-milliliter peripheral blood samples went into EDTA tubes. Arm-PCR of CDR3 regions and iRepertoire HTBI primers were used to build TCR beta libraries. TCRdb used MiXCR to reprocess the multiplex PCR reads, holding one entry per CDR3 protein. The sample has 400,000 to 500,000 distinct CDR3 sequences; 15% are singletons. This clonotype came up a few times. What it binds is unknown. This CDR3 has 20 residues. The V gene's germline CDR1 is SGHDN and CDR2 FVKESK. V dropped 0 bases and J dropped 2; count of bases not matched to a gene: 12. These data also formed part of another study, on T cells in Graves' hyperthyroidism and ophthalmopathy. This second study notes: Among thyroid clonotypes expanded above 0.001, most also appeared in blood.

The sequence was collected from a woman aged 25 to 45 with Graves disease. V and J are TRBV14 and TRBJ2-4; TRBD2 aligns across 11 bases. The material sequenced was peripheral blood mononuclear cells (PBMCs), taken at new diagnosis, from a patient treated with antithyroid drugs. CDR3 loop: CASSQDRLAGGRLTKNIQYF. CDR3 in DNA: TGTGCCAGCAGCCAAGATCGGCTAGCGGGAGGCCGATTAACCAAAAACATTCAGTACTTC.